This entry concerns a single T cell receptor beta chain. Its antigen is unknown. This CDR3 comprises 14 residues. V was cut by 3 bases and J by 0 bases, with 8 bases left in between. Germline values: CDR1 ENHRY, CDR2 SYGVKD. This entry comes from a study of vaccination effects on CD4 cells after COVID-19. Across the whole study: A median of 72 days separated the second dose and sampling. Study-level results: Among infection- and vaccine-induced clones, marked clonal contraction occurred late after vaccination.

Sequencing was preceded by expansion of antigen-specific CD4+ T cells with viral peptide pools in the ViraFEST assay. The authors isolated CD4+ T cells after 9 to 10 days of culture. All study participants received two doses of BNT162b2 or mRNA-1273 vaccine. Previously uninfected by SARS-CoV-2, the vaccine recipients also showed negative nucleocapsid antibodies. It was on days 3 and 7 that half the medium was replaced with IL-2 medium. Repertoires were generated with immunoSEQ multiplex PCR, while TCRdb's copy carries only in-frame clones and drops some. The table lists about 46,000 clones, over 60% of them singletons.

This TCR was sampled from a human donor who received a COVID-19 vaccine. The material sequenced was CD4+ T cells from PBMCs cultured with HCoV-OC43 spike peptides, taken after COVID-19 vaccination. The subset denotes: HCoV-OC43 spike overlapping peptide pool stimulation. The rearrangement links TRBV10-3 to TRBJ1-1; no reliable D call. In DNA form, the CDR3 reads TGTGCCATCAGTGAACGTTCTATGAACACTGAAGCTTTCTTT. It encodes CAISERSMNTEAFF.